Presented here are 4 T cell receptor beta chains from one specimen sequenced in a study of blood T cell repertoires in COVID-19. Here immunoSEQ multiplex PCR was the method, and the copy in TCRdb shows in-frame clones only, minus some. The table lists 300,000 to 400,000 clones, over 75% of them singletons. Sequenced input: PBMCs or T cells enriched from blood (not recorded which). Receptors originate from a woman aged 25 to 39 with acute COVID-19.

This rearrangement joins TRBV19 to TRBJ2-1; D may be TRBD2 (6 bases). The CDR3 is made up of 16 amino acids. V was cut by 3 bases and J by 2 bases, with 14 bases left in between. Germline CDR1 and CDR2: LNHDA and SQIVND (reference sequence). CDR3 loop: CASSMFGLRTYNEQFF. CDR3 nucleotides: TGTGCCAGTAGTATGTTTGGACTAAGGACCTACAATGAGCAGTTCTTC.

CDR3 sequence (DNA): TGTGCCAGCAGTTCCGAGGCACTGGGTTTTCGCTACACCTTC. Its translation: CASSSEALGFRYTF. The chain couples TRBV6-5 to TRBJ1-2, with D hard to call. The CDR3 consists of 14 residues. CDR1 and CDR2 (germline): MNHEY, SVGAGI. Trimming removed 4 bases from V and 9 bases from J, with 18 bases in between.

The rearrangement uses TRBV2 and TRBJ2-2; 7 nucleotides agree with TRBD2. V lost 8 bases and J lost 3; bases outside the gene matches: 9. This CDR3 comprises 15 residues. Germline CDR1 and CDR2: SNHLY and FYNNEI. The CDR3 region is CASRTSRPHTGELFF. CDR3 in DNA: TGTGCCAGCCGGACTAGTAGACCCCACACCGGGGAGCTGTTTTTT.

This chain connects TRBV28 to TRBJ1-3, with 7 bases identical to TRBD1. This CDR3 has 14 amino acids. Trimming took 6 bases from V and 3 from J; bases not matched to a gene: 5. CDR1 is MDHEN, CDR2 SYDVKM, per germline. In nucleotides, the CDR3 is TGTGCCAGCAGACCCGACAGGGTTGGAAACACCATATATTTT. Translating it yields CASRPDRVGNTIYF.